These T cell receptor beta chains were read from a single sample in a study of T cell responses to AZD1222 COVID-19 vaccine. Sequencing used immunoSEQ multiplex PCR; TCRdb keeps in-frame clones, though not all of them. The table records some 140,000 clones, roughly 89% of them present only once. This sample comprised peripheral blood, obtained on day 0 of AZD1222 vaccination. These receptor sequences come from an adult in good health. CDR3s include the opening cysteine and the closing phenylalanine or tryptophan. Fields, in order: CDR3 DNA, CDR3 protein, clone size, J gene, V gene, D gene. A D gene is named only where the DNA matches it firmly. Some rows have no size entry. The others give once, few or many, or a class for an expanded clone.

TGTGCCAGCAGTGAGTGGCCCCGGGCGGGTGAAAAACTGTTTTTT	CASSEWPRAGEKLFF	-	TRBJ1-4	TRBV6-1	-
TGTGCCGCAAGCTGGGGGACTGAAGCTTTCTTT	CAASWGTEAFF	once	TRBJ1-1	TRBV19	-
TGTGCCAGCAGAGTAGACAATCTCCGTGCCTACACCTTC	CASRVDNLRAYTF	-	TRBJ1-2	TRBV28	-
TGTGCCAGCAGTGACTCACCTAGCGGGAGTCCCGGGGAGCTGTTTTTT	CASSDSPSGSPGELFF	few	TRBJ2-2	TRBV6-4	TRBD2
TGTGCCAGCAGCCAAGTTGGACAGGGTATCGGTGAAAAACTGTTTTTT	CASSQVGQGIGEKLFF	-	TRBJ1-4	TRBV3-1/TRBV3-2	TRBD1
TGTGCCAGCAGCTTAGCAACAGGGATTAACACTGAAGCTTTCTTT	CASSLATGINTEAFF	-	TRBJ1-1	TRBV7-2	-
TGTGCCAGCGGAGGGACTAGCGGGACCTACTACAATGAGCAGTTCTTC	CASGGTSGTYYNEQFF	-	TRBJ2-1	TRBV4-2	TRBD2
TGCGCCAGCAGCTTGGTGGTCACAGGGACAGATACGCAGTATTTT	CASSLVVTGTDTQYF	-	TRBJ2-3	TRBV5-1	-
TGCGCCAGCAGCACGTTGACAGGGGCTGAAAAACTGTTTTTT	CASSTLTGAEKLFF	-	TRBJ1-4	TRBV5-1	TRBD1
TGTGCCAGCAGCACACCGACAGGGAAATCCACTGAAGCTTTCTTT	CASSTPTGKSTEAFF	-	TRBJ1-1	TRBV7-8	TRBD1
TGTGCCAGCACCGCAGCGGGGGGACCCTACAATGAGCAGTTCTTC	CASTAAGGPYNEQFF	-	TRBJ2-1	TRBV27	TRBD2
TGTGCCAGCAGCGCGGCCCCCTACGAGCAGTACTTC	CASSAAPYEQYF	-	TRBJ2-7	TRBV7-9	-
TGTGCCAGCAGCTTGGGGGAGTACAATGAGCAGTTCTTC	CASSLGEYNEQFF	once	TRBJ2-1	TRBV5-8	-
TGCAGCGTTGAAGACCGGACAGGGGGCGGCGGAAACACCATATATTTT	CSVEDRTGGGGNTIYF	few	TRBJ1-3	TRBV29-1	TRBD1
TGTGCCAGCTCACCAACTTACGCAGGGGCCGGGGAGCAGTACTTC	CASSPTYAGAGEQYF	-	TRBJ2-7	TRBV18	-
TGCGCCAGCAGCGTTCGGGGGAAAACTGACTCTGGGGCCAACGTCCTGACTTTC	CASSVRGKTDSGANVLTF	once	TRBJ2-6	TRBV5-1	-
TGCAGCGCGAAGGGCGGTGAGACCCAGTACTTC	CSAKGGETQYF	-	TRBJ2-5	TRBV29-1	-
TGTGCCAGCATAGCCACGGGGGGTGGAAATCAGCCCCAGCATTTT	CASIATGGGNQPQHF	-	TRBJ1-5	TRBV25-1	-